Listed below are T cell receptor beta chains from one sample, sequenced in a study of shared clonotypes between healthy human individuals. Generated by immunoSEQ multiplex PCR, the TCRdb table keeps only in-frame clones and is missing some. This table holds about 1.1 million clones, 70% to 85% found once. Material for sequencing was memory CD4+ T cells from PBMCs. The receptor source for this set is a young man in good health. Some clones in this sample may be carry-over from other donors' samples. CDR3s leave out the opening cysteine and the closing phenylalanine or tryptophan. The order of the fields is J gene, V gene, CDR3 protein.

j_call: TRBJ2-7
v_call: TRBV5-1
cdr3_aa: ASSLLPDSRFLYEQY

j_call: TRBJ2-2
v_call: TRBV30
cdr3_aa: AWRDSWGITGELF

j_call: TRBJ2-4
v_call: TRBV4-3
cdr3_aa: ASSQDASSGRDIQY

j_call: TRBJ2-2
v_call: TRBV7-9
cdr3_aa: ASSSTGLAGGRRTGELF

j_call: TRBJ2-7
v_call: TRBV14
cdr3_aa: ASSQGVRGFRSYEQY

j_call: TRBJ1-2
v_call: TRBV15
cdr3_aa: ATSPDTNYGYT

j_call: TRBJ2-7
v_call: TRBV6-5
cdr3_aa: ASSSPLRDRVREQY

j_call: TRBJ2-2
v_call: TRBV5-1
cdr3_aa: ASSLSGRTNTGELF

j_call: TRBJ1-1
v_call: TRBV7-6
cdr3_aa: ASSPGSSGTEAF

j_call: TRBJ2-3
v_call: TRBV11-3
cdr3_aa: ASSRRGDTDTQY

j_call: TRBJ2-3
v_call: TRBV28
cdr3_aa: ASRESPPARLQY

j_call: TRBJ2-7
v_call: TRBV28
cdr3_aa: ASSQPYRAHEQY